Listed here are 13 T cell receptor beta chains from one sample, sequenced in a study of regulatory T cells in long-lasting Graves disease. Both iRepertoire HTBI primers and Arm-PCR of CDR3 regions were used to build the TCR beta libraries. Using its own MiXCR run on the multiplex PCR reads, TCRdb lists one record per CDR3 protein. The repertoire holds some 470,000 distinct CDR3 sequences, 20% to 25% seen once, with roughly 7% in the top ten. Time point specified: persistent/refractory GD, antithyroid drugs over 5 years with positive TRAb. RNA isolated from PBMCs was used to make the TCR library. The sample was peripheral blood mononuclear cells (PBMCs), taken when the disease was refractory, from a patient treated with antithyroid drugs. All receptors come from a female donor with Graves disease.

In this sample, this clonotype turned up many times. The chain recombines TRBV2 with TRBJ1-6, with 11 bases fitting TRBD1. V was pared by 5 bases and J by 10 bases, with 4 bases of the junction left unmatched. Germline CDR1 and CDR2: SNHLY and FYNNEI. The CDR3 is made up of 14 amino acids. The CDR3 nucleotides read TGTGCCAGCAGTCCGGGACAGGGGGTCTCACCCCTCCACTTT. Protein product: CASSPGQGVSPLHF. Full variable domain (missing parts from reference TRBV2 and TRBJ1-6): EPEVTQTPSHQVTQMGQEVILRCVPISNHLYFYWYRQILGQKVEFLVSFYNNEISEKSEIFDDQFSVERPDGSNFTLKIRSTKLEDSAMYFCASSPGQGVSPLHFGNGTRLTVT.

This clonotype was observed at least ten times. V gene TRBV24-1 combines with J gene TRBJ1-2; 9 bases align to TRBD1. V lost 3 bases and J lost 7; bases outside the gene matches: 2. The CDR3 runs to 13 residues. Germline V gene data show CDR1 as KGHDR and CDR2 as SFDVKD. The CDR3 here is CATSDGQGFGYTF. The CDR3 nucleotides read TGTGCCACCAGTGATGGACAGGGGTTTGGCTACACCTTC.

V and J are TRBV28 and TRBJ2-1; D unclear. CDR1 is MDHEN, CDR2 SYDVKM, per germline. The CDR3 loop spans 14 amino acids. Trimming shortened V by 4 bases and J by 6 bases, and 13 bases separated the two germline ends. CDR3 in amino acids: CASSSGPSINEQFF. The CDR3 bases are TGTGCCAGCAGTTCCGGACCATCGATCAATGAGCAGTTCTTC.

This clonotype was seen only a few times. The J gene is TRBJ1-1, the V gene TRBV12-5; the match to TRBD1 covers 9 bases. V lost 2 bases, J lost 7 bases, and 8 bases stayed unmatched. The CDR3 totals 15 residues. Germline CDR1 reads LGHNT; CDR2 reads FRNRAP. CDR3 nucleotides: TGTGCTAGTGGTTTGCCCACAGGGGGCCGGGGTGAAGCTTTCTTT. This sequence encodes CASGLPTGGRGEAFF.

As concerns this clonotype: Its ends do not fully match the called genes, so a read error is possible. The DNA of the CDR3 is TGCGCCAGCAGCCTTACCCCGGGACAGGGTAATCCACCCCTCCACTTT. Its translation is CASSLTPGQGNPPLHF. The rearrangement joins TRBV4-3 to TRBJ1-6; 9 bases align to TRBD1. The germline CDR1 and CDR2 sequences are LGHNA and YSLEER. The CDR3 has 16 residues.

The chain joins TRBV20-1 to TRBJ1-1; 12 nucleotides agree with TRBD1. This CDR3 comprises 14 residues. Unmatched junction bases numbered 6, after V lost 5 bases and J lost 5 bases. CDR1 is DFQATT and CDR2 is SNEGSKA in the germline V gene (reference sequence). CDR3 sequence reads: CSAERDRGHTEAFF. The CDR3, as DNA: TGCAGTGCTGAGAGGGACAGGGGGCATACTGAAGCTTTCTTT.

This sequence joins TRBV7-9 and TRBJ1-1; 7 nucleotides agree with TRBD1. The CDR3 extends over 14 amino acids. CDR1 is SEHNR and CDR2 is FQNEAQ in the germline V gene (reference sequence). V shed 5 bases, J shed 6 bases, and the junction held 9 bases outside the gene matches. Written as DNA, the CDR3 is TGTGCCAGCAGCCAGGACGGACAGGCACCTGAAGCTTTCTTT. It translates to CASSQDGQAPEAFF. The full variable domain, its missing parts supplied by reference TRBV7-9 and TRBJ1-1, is DTGVSQNPRHKITKRGQNVTFRCDPISEHNRLYWYRQTLGQGPEFLTYFQNEAQLEKSRLLSDRFSAERPKGSFSTLEIQRTEQGDSAMYLCASSQDGQAPEAFFGQGTRLTVV.

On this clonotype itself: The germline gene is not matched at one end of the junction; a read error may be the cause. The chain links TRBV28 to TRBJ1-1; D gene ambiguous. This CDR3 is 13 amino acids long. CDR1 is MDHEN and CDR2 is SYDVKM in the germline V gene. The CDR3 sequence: CAGSFGQNTEAFF. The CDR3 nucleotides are TGTGCCGGCAGTTTTGGTCAGAACACTGAAGCTTTCTTT.

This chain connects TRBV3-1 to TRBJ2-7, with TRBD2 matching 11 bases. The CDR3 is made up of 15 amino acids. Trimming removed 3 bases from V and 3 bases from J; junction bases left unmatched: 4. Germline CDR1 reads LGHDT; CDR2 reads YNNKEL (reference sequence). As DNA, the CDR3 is TGTGCCAGCAGCCAGGGACTAGCGGCTTACTACGAGCAGTACTTC. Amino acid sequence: CASSQGLAAYYEQYF.

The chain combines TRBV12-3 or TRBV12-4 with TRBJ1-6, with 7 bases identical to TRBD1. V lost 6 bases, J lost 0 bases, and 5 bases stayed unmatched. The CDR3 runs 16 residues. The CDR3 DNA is TGTGCCAGCAGGCGGGGACAGAGCTCCTATAATTCACCCCTCCACTTT. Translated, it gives CASRRGQSSYNSPLHF.

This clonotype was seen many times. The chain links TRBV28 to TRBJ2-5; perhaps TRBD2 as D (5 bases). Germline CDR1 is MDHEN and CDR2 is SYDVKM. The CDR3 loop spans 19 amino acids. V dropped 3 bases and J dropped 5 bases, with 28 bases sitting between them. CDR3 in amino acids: CASSFNGERPADAAETQYF. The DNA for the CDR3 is TGTGCCAGCAGTTTCAACGGGGAGCGACCAGCCGACGCGGCGGAGACCCAGTACTTC.

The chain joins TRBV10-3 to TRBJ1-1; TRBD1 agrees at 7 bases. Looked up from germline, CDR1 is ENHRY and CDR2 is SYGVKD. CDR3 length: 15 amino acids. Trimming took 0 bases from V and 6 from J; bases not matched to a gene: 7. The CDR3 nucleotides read TGTGCCATCAGTGAGTCGAAGGGGGCCGCGGCTGAAGCTTTCTTT. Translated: CAISESKGAAAEAFF.

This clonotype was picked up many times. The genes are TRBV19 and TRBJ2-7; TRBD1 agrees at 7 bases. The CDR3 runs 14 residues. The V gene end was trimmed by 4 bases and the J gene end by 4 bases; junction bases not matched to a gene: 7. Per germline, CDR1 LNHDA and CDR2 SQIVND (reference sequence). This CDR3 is CASSKGGGPYEQYF. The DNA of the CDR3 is TGTGCCAGTAGTAAAGGGGGCGGGCCGTACGAGCAGTACTTC.